This record looks at one TCR beta chain sequence and its context. This clone is a singleton in its sample. Its antigen remains undetermined. No much larger clone exists at a distance of one base, and base qualities are not known. The CDR3 goes from the cysteine to the phenylalanine over 15 residues. The only DNA kept is the CDR3, 45 bases in frame from the first base. Sequences SNHLY (CDR1) and FYNNEI (CDR2) are obtained from the germline V gene. V lost 3 bases and J lost 0 bases; the stretch between them is 8 bases long. These data come from a study of vaccination effects on CD4 cells after COVID-19 (dated by TCRdb to about 2022). As for the study more broadly: Two doses of either the BNT162b2 or the mRNA-1273 mRNA SARS-CoV-2 vaccine were administered to participants. In both COVID-19 convalescent patients and infection-naive vaccine recipients, the study compared SARS-CoV-2 spike-specific CD4+ TCR repertoires from before mRNA vaccination with those from after it. A total of 10 COVID-19 convalescent patients and 4 SARS-CoV-2-naive healthy vaccine recipients were included in the full study. The Oncomine TCR Beta short-read assay on an Illumina iSeq 100 was used to sequence cultures from other donors in the study. The investigation overall reported the following: Among healthy vaccine recipients, nearly all vaccine-induced clones were SARS-CoV-2 mono-reactive, and just 1 of 255 was cross-reactive with common cold coronaviruses. Both infection-induced and vaccine-induced clones contracted markedly at late post-vaccination timepoints, which is consistent with waning T cell responses. The study was limited by a small number of convalescent patients and lacked early post-infection timepoints.

Library preparation employed the immunoSEQ multiplex PCR assay. DNA from the cultured, isolated CD4+ T cells was subjected to TCR beta CDR3 sequencing. The authors' analysis ran thus. Non-productive TCR sequences were discarded, and reads were trimmed to the CDR3 region, with only CDR3s of 7 or more amino acids retained. Antigen-specific clonotypes were identified using the MANAFEST web app by comparison of expansion in peptide wells against reference cultures. For clones to be considered positive, expansion at FDR<0.05 versus reference and all other wells, an odds ratio above 5, and a frequency above 0.1% in two replicate wells were required. Cross-reactive clonotypes were defined as significantly expanded in SARS-CoV-2 spike wells and in at least one common cold coronavirus spike condition. CDR3 similarity was assessed by Levenshtein distance with the stringdist R package, and unrooted trees were built with ape in R 3.6.1. TCRdb's version of the immuneACCESS table is confined to in-frame rearrangements and falls short of the full clone set. An unresolved V gene accounts for under half of the shortfall where checked; the remainder is of unknown origin. For V, J and clone size, that table is used; D and trimming come from the DNA. The sample has 50,000 to 75,000 clones on record, roughly four fifths of them singletons. Roughly 2.4% of the sample belongs to the ten largest clones.

The ViraFEST assay stimulated PBMC with viral peptide pools and then used TCR sequencing to identify antigen-specific CD4+ T cell clonotypes by expansion. After less than 13 days of culture, CD4+ T cells were isolated with the EasySep CD4+ T cell isolation kit. Negative nucleocapsid antibody results before and after vaccination confirmed that the healthy vaccine recipients had no prior SARS-CoV-2 infection. Some 2 million PBMC per well were cultured in IMDM with about 5% human AB serum, 9 to 10 IU/ml IL-2 and gentamicin, plus 10 ug/ml peptides. Half of the culture medium was replaced with fresh IL-2-containing medium on days 3 and 7. Unless noted otherwise, every peptide stimulation condition was cultured in triplicate wells. PBMC were separated from whole blood using Ficoll-Paque Plus gradient centrifugation and were then either cryopreserved at -140C or used fresh. The spike proteins of SARS-CoV-2 and of the common cold coronaviruses HCoV-NL63, HCoV-OC43 and HCoV-229E were spanned by overlapping peptide pools. Genomic DNA was extracted from cultured CD4+ T cells with the QIAamp micro DNA kit.

This specimen consisted of CD4+ T cells from PBMCs cultured with HCoV-229E spike peptides, obtained before COVID-19 vaccination. The cell subset or site label on this specimen signifies: HCoV-229E spike overlapping peptide pool stimulation. This receptor was identified in a human donor who received a COVID-19 vaccine. The chain couples TRBV2 to TRBJ1-4; the D gene is not confidently resolved. The nucleotides are TGTGCCAGCAGTGATATGTTGGCAACTAATGAAAAACTGTTTTTT. Translated, this is CASSDMLATNEKLFF.